The 27 T cell receptor beta chains given below trace back to one sample, sequenced in a study of type 1 and type 2 diabetes patients. Amplification started from genomic DNA. A primer set of 30 forward and 13 reverse primers amplified the CDR3. TCRdb ran MiXCR on the multiplex PCR reads and lists one entry per CDR3 protein. The sample yields fewer than 350,000 distinct CDR3 sequences, around 50% seen once. Sequencing input: peripheral blood mononuclear cells (PBMCs). The receptors stem from a man between 18 and 35 years old with type 2 diabetes.

This clonotype came up many times. The rearrangement joins TRBV25-1 to TRBJ2-7; a weak D match, TRBD2 (5 bases). Trimming shortened V by 3 bases and J by 5 bases, and 26 bases separated the two germline ends. The germline V gene encodes CDR1 MGHDK and CDR2 SYGVNS. The CDR3 length is 18 residues. CDR3 sequence: CASSDLDLGLSLRDEQYF. The DNA of the CDR3 is TGTGCCAGCAGTGACTTAGACTTAGGACTCTCGTTAAGAGACGAGCAGTACTTC.

The J gene is TRBJ2-7, the V gene TRBV12-3 or TRBV12-4; D gene uncertain. The CDR3 length is 12 residues. The V end lost 2 bases, the J end lost 9 bases, and 11 bases lay between the germline ends. The CDR3 DNA sequence: TGTGCCAGCAGTTTAATTGCACTTCTGCAGTACTTC. Translating it yields CASSLIALLQYF.

This clonotype came up a few times. The chain couples TRBV2 to TRBJ1-2, with D tentatively TRBD1 (6 bases). CDR3 length equals 13 residues. Between the trimmed V and J ends, which lost 2 bases and 2 bases, there was a span of 6 bases. Germline loops: CDR1 SNHLY, CDR2 FYNNEI. This CDR3 is CASSETGNYGYTF. The DNA for the CDR3 is TGTGCCAGCAGTGAAACAGGGAACTATGGCTACACCTTC. The full variable domain, rest sourced from reference TRBV2 and TRBJ1-2, is EPEVTQTPSHQVTQMGQEVILRCVPISNHLYFYWYRQILGQKVEFLVSFYNNEISEKSEIFDDQFSVERPDGSNFTLKIRSTKLEDSAMYFCASSETGNYGYTFGSGTRLTVV.

The gene calls are TRBV28 and TRBJ2-7; D remains unclear. This CDR3 has 12 amino acids. Germline-derived CDR1 and CDR2 are MDHEN and SYDVKM. V was trimmed by 3 bases and J by 5 bases, leaving 8 bases between them. This CDR3 reads CASSFEINEQYF. Here the CDR3 DNA reads TGTGCCAGCAGTTTCGAAATAAACGAGCAGTACTTC.

This rearrangement joins TRBV3-1 to TRBJ2-7; maybe TRBD2 (5 bases). Trimming stripped 2 bases from V and 4 bases from J, with 6 bases between. The CDR3 sequence is 12 residues long. Germline CDR1 and CDR2: LGHDT and YNNKEL (reference sequence). The DNA of the CDR3 is TGTGCCAGCAGCCAAACTAGTTACGAGCAGTACTTC. It encodes CASSQTSYEQYF.

V usage is TRBV7-2 and J usage is TRBJ2-7, with D possibly matching TRBD2 (6 bases). CDR3 length: 14 residues. CDR1 SGHTA and CDR2 FQGNSA come from the germline V gene. Trimming took off 1 base at V and 2 bases at J, with 9 bases between the two ends. Here the CDR3 reads CASSLGGATYEQYF. Here the CDR3 DNA reads TGTGCCAGCAGCTTAGGCGGGGCTACCTACGAGCAGTACTTC.

Points on this clonotype: Relative to the germline gene, one junction end is altered; a read error may explain this. This chain connects TRBV10-1 to TRBJ2-1, with unresolved D. The CDR3 runs to 14 residues. The V gene's germline CDR1 is WNHNN and CDR2 SYGVQD (reference sequence). The CDR3 reads CASSSIGGNNEQFF. CDR3 DNA sequence: TGTGCCAGCAGCTCGATCGGCGGAAACAATGAGCAGTTCTTC.

The chain uses TRBV2 and TRBJ2-7; weak D call: TRBD2 (5 bases). The CDR3 loop spans 15 amino acids. Germline V gene sequence: CDR1 SNHLY, CDR2 FYNNEI. The V end was cut by 3 bases, the J end by 0 bases, with 12 bases between. Here the CDR3 DNA reads TGTGCCAGCAGTGAGAACGGGGTCTCCTCCTACGAGCAGTACTTC. As protein: CASSENGVSSYEQYF.

The V and J genes are TRBV6-4 and TRBJ2-7; possibly TRBD1 or TRBD2 for D (5 bases each). V was shortened by 2 bases and J by 7 bases, with 15 bases between the two germline ends. The germline V gene has CDR1 MRHNA and CDR2 SNTAGT. The CDR3 is made up of 14 amino acids. CDR3 nucleotide sequence: TGTGCCAGCAGTGACGGGACCCCGTTTTTAGAGCAGTACTTC. Translated: CASSDGTPFLEQYF.

V gene TRBV10-1 combines with J gene TRBJ1-1; D gene ambiguous. CDR1 and CDR2 (germline): WNHNN, SYGVQD (reference sequence). Deletions cut 2 bases from V and 6 bases from J, with 10 bases between. The CDR3 contains 13 residues. The CDR3 bases are TGCGCCAGCAGTGAGCCGGGTCTCTCTGAAGCTTTCTTT. It specifies CASSEPGLSEAFF.

This clonotype was found a few times. The CDR3 spells CASSYGTGLQETQYF. The CDR3 DNA reads TGTGCCAGCAGTTACGGGACAGGCCTACAAGAGACCCAGTACTTC. The genes are TRBV27 and TRBJ2-5, with 8 bases lining up with TRBD1. Germline assignment: CDR1 MNHEY and CDR2 SMNVEV (reference sequence). The length of the CDR3 is 15 residues. The ends lost 4 bases at V and 2 bases at J; junction bases unmatched: 6.

This clonotype was seen repeatedly, ten times or more. The chain has TRBV6-6 and TRBJ1-6, with D hard to call. Germline V gives CDR1 MNHNY, CDR2 SVGAGI (reference sequence). The CDR3 sequence is 13 residues long. The ends were cut back, 5 bases at V and 8 bases at J, with 10 bases in the middle. The CDR3 loop reads CASSTVTDSPLHF. CDR3 coding DNA: TGTGCCAGCAGTACCGTGACTGATTCACCCCTCCACTTT.

The V call is TRBV9, the J call TRBJ2-1, with no clear D. CDR3 length: 14 amino acids. Trimming removed 0 bases at V and 4 bases at J, with 8 bases between. The germline gives CDR1 SGDLS, CDR2 YYNGEE. In DNA form, the CDR3 reads TGTGCCAGCAGCGTAGCCCTTGATTACAATGAGCAGTTCTTC. Its translation: CASSVALDYNEQFF.

The chain uses TRBV9 and TRBJ2-7; D is perhaps TRBD1 (6 bases). V gave up 5 bases and J gave up 6 bases, with 12 bases separating them. Germline V gene sequence: CDR1 SGDLS, CDR2 YYNGEE. The CDR3 consists of 12 residues. CDR3 protein: CASSTGLGEQYF. The CDR3 region has the DNA TGTGCCAGCAGTACAGGGTTAGGCGAGCAGTACTTC.

This sequence joins TRBV20-1 and TRBJ2-1, with D possibly called TRBD1 or TRBD2 (5 bases each). Germline loops: CDR1 DFQATT, CDR2 SNEGSKA (reference sequence). Trimming shortened V by 3 bases and J by 2 bases, and 14 bases separated the two germline ends. The CDR3 is made up of 15 amino acids. The CDR3 bases are TGCAGTGCTAGTCGGGACCTCGGACCCTACAATGAGCAGTTCTTC. Protein product: CSASRDLGPYNEQFF.

The chain joins TRBV2 to TRBJ2-6; D not resolved. The V end was cut by 0 bases, the J end by 4 bases, with 4 bases between. The V gene's germline CDR1 is SNHLY and CDR2 FYNNEI. The CDR3 runs to 14 residues. The CDR3 DNA sequence: TGTGCCAGCAGTGAAGCGCGGGGGGCCAACGTCCTGACTTTC. This sequence encodes CASSEARGANVLTF.

The gene calls are TRBV25-1 and TRBJ2-5; a possible D gene is TRBD1 (6 bases). CDR1 is MGHDK and CDR2 is SYGVNS in the germline V gene. The V gene lost 8 bases and the J gene lost 1 base, with 14 bases spanning the gap. The CDR3 covers 14 residues. CDR3 sequence: CASHYKGGQETQYF. CDR3 DNA sequence: TGTGCCAGCCACTATAAAGGGGGCCAAGAGACCCAGTACTTC.

This clonotype was seen a handful of times. The chain is built from TRBV15 and TRBJ1-5; unclear D gene. V was trimmed by 5 bases and J by 4 bases, leaving 12 bases between them. This CDR3 region has 14 residues. Looked up from germline, CDR1 is LNHNV and CDR2 is YYDKDF (reference sequence). The CDR3 is CATSGRLVNQPQHF. The CDR3 coding sequence is TGTGCCACCAGCGGCAGATTAGTGAATCAGCCCCAGCATTTT.

CDR3 nucleotides: TGTGCCAGCAGTGTAACGCAGGCAGGGTATAATGAGCAGTTCTTC. The encoded protein is CASSVTQAGYNEQFF. This rearrangement joins TRBV25-1 to TRBJ2-1; tentatively, D is TRBD1 (5 bases). Trimming cost V 4 bases and J 7 bases, with 17 bases left between them. This CDR3 has 15 amino acids. CDR1 is MGHDK, CDR2 SYGVNS, per germline.

The chain's CDR3 is CASSRSTEDRYGYTF. Here the CDR3 DNA reads TGCGCCAGCAGCCGATCGACGGAAGATCGGTATGGCTACACCTTC. This chain connects TRBV4-3 to TRBJ1-2; D remains unclear. CDR1 LGHNA and CDR2 YSLEER come from the germline V gene. Trimming cost V 4 bases and J 5 bases, with 17 bases left between them. The CDR3 has 15 amino acids.

J is TRBJ2-1 and V is TRBV11-2; 7 positions match TRBD2. Germline CDR1 reads SGHAT; CDR2 reads FQNNGV. This CDR3 has 15 amino acids. V shed 4 bases, J shed 7 bases, and the junction held 10 bases outside the gene matches. The CDR3 is CASSSRGSIGNEQFF. The DNA for the CDR3 is TGTGCCAGCAGCTCCCGCGGGAGTATCGGAAATGAGCAGTTCTTC. Using reference TRBV11-2 and TRBJ2-1 for the parts outside the CDR3, the full variable domain is EAGVAQSPRYKIIEKRQSVAFWCNPISGHATLYWYQQILGQGPKLLIQFQNNGVVDDSQLPKDRFSAERLKGVDSTLKIQPAKLEDSAVYLCASSSRGSIGNEQFFGPGTRLTVL.

J is TRBJ2-7 and V is TRBV7-2, with D possibly being TRBD2 (5 bases). There are 16 residues in the CDR3. Germline CDR1 SGHTA, CDR2 FQGNSA. V lost 5 bases and J 3 bases, leaving 20 bases between the germline ends. The CDR3 sequence is CASSQGLGEGHYEQYF. The CDR3 region has the DNA TGTGCCAGCAGCCAAGGACTGGGAGAGGGCCACTACGAGCAGTACTTC. Full variable domain (remainder filled in from reference TRBV7-2 and TRBJ2-7): GAGVSQSPSNKVTEKGKDVELRCDPISGHTALYWYRQSLGQGLEFLIYFQGNSAPDKSGLPSDRFSAERTGGSVSTLTIQRTQQEDSAVYLCASSQGLGEGHYEQYFGPGTRLTVT.

The chain joins TRBV9 to TRBJ2-1; 9 bases line up with TRBD2. Germline-derived CDR1 and CDR2 are SGDLS and YYNGEE. Trimming at V came to 0 bases and at J to 6 bases, leaving 13 bases not matched to a gene. The CDR3 is made up of 18 amino acids. CDR3 amino acids: CASSVDLAGPTGPNEQFF. The CDR3 coding sequence is TGTGCCAGCAGCGTAGACCTAGCGGGACCAACGGGCCCCAATGAGCAGTTCTTC.

The count of this clonotype is one. The chain couples TRBV7-9 to TRBJ1-5; D remains ambiguous. CDR1 and CDR2 (germline): SEHNR, FQNEAQ (reference sequence). This CDR3 region has 13 residues. V lost 8 bases to trimming and J lost 1 base, with 9 bases between them. This chain's CDR3 is CASGRESNQPQHF. CDR3 nucleotides: TGTGCCAGCGGGAGAGAAAGCAATCAGCCCCAGCATTTT.

V usage is TRBV20-1 and J usage is TRBJ2-7; D may be TRBD1 or TRBD2 (6 bases each). Germline CDR1 reads DFQATT; CDR2 reads SNEGSKA (reference sequence). The CDR3 covers 13 residues. The V gene lost 5 bases and the J gene lost 2 bases, with 13 bases spanning the gap. The CDR3 DNA reads as TGCAGTGCTCGTCAGGGGACTGCCTACGAGCAGTACTTC. Translating gives CSARQGTAYEQYF.

This clonotype has more than one count but fewer than ten. The rearrangement joins TRBV7-9 to TRBJ1-2, with 7 bases lining up with TRBD1. V was pared by 6 bases and J by 4 bases, with 17 bases of the junction left unmatched. The CDR3 runs 17 residues. The germline V gene has CDR1 SEHNR and CDR2 FQNEAQ (reference sequence). The CDR3 region has the DNA TGTGCCAGCAGTGACACCACAACCGGGACAGCTACCTATGGCTACACCTTC. It codes for CASSDTTTGTATYGYTF.

V gene TRBV20-1 combines with J gene TRBJ1-1, with D perhaps matching TRBD1 (6 bases). V gave up 6 bases and J gave up 1 base, with 15 bases separating them. The CDR3 is 14 amino acids. CDR1 and CDR2 from the germline V gene are DFQATT and SNEGSKA (reference sequence). DNA of the CDR3: TGCAGTGCCGAATCAGGGGTAGCGAACACTGAAGCTTTCTTT. It is translated as CSAESGVANTEAFF.